These 32 T cell receptor beta chains share one sample of origin, sequenced in a study of T-cell reconstitution after alpha-beta-depleted transplantation in children. Preparing the TCRbeta library involved the use of unique molecular identifiers. TCRdb re-called the PCR reads with MiXCR, one entry per CDR3 protein. The table lists fewer than 700,000 distinct CDR3 sequences, 10% to 15% of them singletons. The sequencing used PBMCs, mostly from graft donor cells, collected 360 days after TCRalphabeta/CD19-depleted stem cell transplant. These receptors all come from a male patient under 18 who had a stem cell transplant for acute myeloid leukemia, so the T cells may come from the graft donor.

CDR3 coding DNA: TGTGCCAGCAGCTTAGTGGATGTGGGACTAGCAATTGAGCAGTACTTC. The encoded protein is CASSLVDVGLAIEQYF. The chain is built from TRBV7-2 and TRBJ2-7, with 9 nucleotides matching TRBD2. CDR3 length equals 16 residues. V gave up 1 base and J gave up 7 bases; unmatched junction bases: 11. Germline-derived CDR1 and CDR2 are SGHTA and FQGNSA.

The chain employs TRBV20-1 and TRBJ2-7; the match to TRBD1 covers 9 bases. V shed 2 bases, J shed 2 bases, and the junction held 4 bases outside the gene matches. Germline V gives CDR1 DFQATT, CDR2 SNEGSKA (reference sequence). This CDR3 has 14 residues. CDR3 protein: CSARPDRGPYEQYF. CDR3 nucleotide sequence: TGCAGTGCTAGACCGGACAGGGGACCCTACGAGCAGTACTTC.

The table lists this clonotype with a few counts. One junction end disagrees with the germline gene, perhaps due to a read error. The chain employs TRBV24-1 and TRBJ2-5; 7 bases are a match to TRBD1. This CDR3 contains 15 residues. CDR1 and CDR2 from the germline V gene are KGHDR and SFDVKD. CDR3 nucleotides: TGTGCCACCCGTGACCGGACAGGAGCACAAGAGACCCAGTACTTC. This translates into CATRDRTGAQETQYF.

In this sample, this clonotype turned up a few times. V gene TRBV7-9 combines with J gene TRBJ1-6; D may be TRBD1 (5 bases). The CDR3 sequence is 12 residues long. Germline V gene sequence: CDR1 SEHNR, CDR2 FQNEAQ (reference sequence). The V and J ends lost 8 bases and 10 bases respectively, with 12 bases between them. The CDR3 DNA reads TGTGCCAGCCTAGGGGAGGAATCACCCCTCCACTTT. Amino acids: CASLGEESPLHF.

The V and J genes are TRBV28 and TRBJ1-6; D gene uncertain. The CDR3 loop spans 15 amino acids. The germline CDR1 and CDR2 sequences are MDHEN and SYDVKM. V was trimmed by 10 bases and J by 9 bases, leaving 22 bases between them. The CDR3 loop reads CAIAGTGSYGSPLHF. The CDR3 nucleotides read TGTGCCATTGCAGGTACCGGGTCGTATGGTTCACCCCTCCACTTT.

This clonotype has at least ten counts. The chain has TRBV29-1 and TRBJ1-1; 7 bases are a match to TRBD1. Germline CDR1 is SQVTM and CDR2 is ANQGSEA. V lost 5 bases to trimming and J lost 5 bases; unmatched junction nucleotides: 8. The CDR3 length is 13 residues. The CDR3 reads CSVNTGEVTEAFF. CDR3 sequence (DNA): TGCAGCGTTAATACAGGGGAGGTAACTGAAGCTTTCTTT.

This chain connects TRBV6-5 to TRBJ1-3; no clear D gene. Per germline, CDR1 MNHEY and CDR2 SVGAGI. The CDR3 runs 16 residues. V shed 1 base and J shed 0 bases, with 10 bases lying between them. In nucleotides, the CDR3 is TGTGCCAGCAGTTACTTCCCCCAGTACTCTGGAAACACCATATATTTT. Protein sequence: CASSYFPQYSGNTIYF.

This clonotype was observed a few times. The chain recombines TRBV19 with TRBJ2-3, with TRBD2 identical over 12 bases. The CDR3 loop spans 20 amino acids. Germline trimming cut 7 bases from V and 3 bases from J; bases unmatched to any gene: 20. Germline V gives CDR1 LNHDA, CDR2 SQIVND (reference sequence). For the CDR3, the DNA is TGTGCCAGTACCAACCTGACGGCTAGCGGGAGGGCCTTATGGACAGATACGCAGTATTTT. It yields the protein CASTNLTASGRALWTDTQYF.

Only a few counts were recorded for this clonotype. This chain joins TRBV28 and TRBJ1-3; D gene unclear. The germline gives CDR1 MDHEN, CDR2 SYDVKM. V was shortened by 2 bases and J by 9 bases, with 8 bases between the two germline ends. There are 12 residues in the CDR3. The CDR3 region has the DNA TGTGCCAGCAGTTTAAATTACTTCACCATATATTTT. Encoded protein: CASSLNYFTIYF.

This clonotype came up a few times. DNA for the CDR3: TGTGCCAGCAGAACGCGGACTGGGAACTCCTACAATGAGCAGTTCTTC. It translates to CASRTRTGNSYNEQFF. The J gene is TRBJ2-1, the V gene TRBV28; perhaps TRBD2 as D (5 bases). The V and J ends lost 6 bases and 0 bases respectively, with 15 bases between them. The germline CDR1 and CDR2 sequences are MDHEN and SYDVKM. The CDR3 is 16 residues long.

The chain joins TRBV7-9 to TRBJ2-7, with D perhaps TRBD1 (6 bases). Germline CDR1 is SEHNR and CDR2 is FQNEAQ (reference sequence). V gave up 7 bases and J gave up 6 bases, with 13 bases separating them. The CDR3 extends over 12 amino acids. As DNA, the CDR3 is TGTGCCAGCATACAGGGCACTGGCGAGCAGTACTTC. Translation: CASIQGTGEQYF.

V and J are TRBV29-1 and TRBJ1-5; D is uncertain. The CDR3 is 12 residues long. V dropped 4 bases and J dropped 4 bases, with 8 bases sitting between them. Germline CDR1 and CDR2: SQVTM and ANQGSEA. The CDR3 DNA reads as TGCAGCGTTGCGGACGGAAATCAGCCCCAGCATTTT. Protein product: CSVADGNQPQHF.

The sample holds many counts of this clonotype. The chain's CDR3 is CASSPEGGTSEQYF. The CDR3 nucleotides read TGTGCCAGCTCACCAGAAGGGGGGACTAGCGAGCAGTACTTC. The chain has TRBV18 and TRBJ2-7; 8 nucleotides match TRBD2. The CDR3 loop spans 14 amino acids. CDR1 and CDR2 from the germline V gene are KGHSH and LQKENI. The ends lost 2 bases at V and 6 bases at J; junction bases unmatched: 6.

This clonotype was counted only a few times. The CDR3 nucleotides read TGTGCCAGCAGCTTAGGGGGACAGGGATATAACACCGGGGAGCTGTTTTTT. Residues: CASSLGGQGYNTGELFF. The gene calls are TRBV11-1 and TRBJ2-2; 9 bases match TRBD1. CDR3 length: 17 amino acids. The V gene's germline CDR1 is SGHAT and CDR2 FQDESV (reference sequence). V shed 1 base, J shed 2 bases, and the junction held 5 bases outside the gene matches.

This clonotype was seen a few times. V usage is TRBV29-1 and J usage is TRBJ1-1, with D possibly being TRBD1 (5 bases). With 4 bases removed from V and 0 bases from J, the gap between germline ends came to 9 bases. The CDR3 loop spans 13 amino acids. CDR1 and CDR2 (germline): SQVTM, ANQGSEA. The CDR3 loop reads CSVAAGMNTEAFF. Written as DNA, the CDR3 is TGCAGCGTTGCGGCAGGGATGAACACTGAAGCTTTCTTT.

This clonotype was detected only a few times. The chain recombines TRBV28 with TRBJ1-4; TRBD1 aligns across 7 bases. The V gene's germline CDR1 is MDHEN and CDR2 SYDVKM. The V segment lost 6 bases and the J segment 5 bases; nucleotides outside the gene matches: 6. The length of the CDR3 is 14 residues. CDR3 DNA sequence: TGTGCCAGCAGCGAGACAGGGTTAAATGAAAAACTGTTTTTT. Amino acids: CASSETGLNEKLFF.

This clonotype was seen many times. This chain uses TRBV7-3 with TRBJ2-1; 9 nucleotides match TRBD2. The CDR3 contains 18 residues. The V gene end was trimmed by 1 base and the J gene end by 6 bases; junction bases not matched to a gene: 13. CDR1 and CDR2 from the germline V gene are SGHTA and FQGTGA. The CDR3 sequence: CASSLIPPLAGGANEQFF. DNA for the CDR3: TGTGCCAGCAGCTTAATCCCCCCACTAGCGGGCGGCGCCAATGAGCAGTTCTTC.

The chain couples TRBV18 to TRBJ2-2; no clear D. CDR1 and CDR2 from the germline V gene are KGHSH and LQKENI. The CDR3 has 14 amino acids. The V gene lost 2 bases and the J gene lost 5 bases, with 9 bases spanning the gap. The CDR3 nucleotides read TGTGCCAGCTCACCAAAAGGAACGACCGGGGAGCTGTTTTTT. As protein: CASSPKGTTGELFF.

This clonotype was recorded at least ten times. The V call is TRBV21-1, the J call TRBJ2-7; TRBD1, the D gene given by the table, was not confirmed from the DNA. TRBV21-1 is a pseudogene locus. The CDR3 spans 14 residues. The CDR3 sequence is CASRAGTGGYEQYF. CDR3 nucleotides: TGTGCCAGCCGGGCCGGGACAGGGGGTTACGAGCAGTACTTC.

CDR3 nucleotides: TGCGCCAGCAGCCACCGGGTGGGGGCCAACGTCCTGACTTTC. This sequence encodes CASSHRVGANVLTF. This chain connects TRBV4-3 to TRBJ2-6; D remains ambiguous. V lost 3 bases and J 4 bases, leaving 7 bases between the germline ends. The CDR3 has 14 residues. Germline V gene lookup returns CDR1 LGHNA and CDR2 YSLEER.

This chain connects TRBV12-3 or TRBV12-4 to TRBJ1-2; 8 bases agree with TRBD1. The V and J ends lost 5 bases and 6 bases, in that order; junction bases with no gene match: 5. CDR3 length equals 13 residues. As DNA, the CDR3 is TGTGCCAGCAGTCCCAGGACAGGGCATGGCTACACCTTC. Translation: CASSPRTGHGYTF.

Only a few counts were recorded for this clonotype. The rearrangement links TRBV6-2 or TRBV6-3 to TRBJ2-5; 8 nucleotides align to TRBD1. The germline gives CDR1 MNHEY, CDR2 SVGEGT. Trimming took 6 bases from V and 6 from J; bases not matched to a gene: 15. The CDR3 totals 16 residues. As DNA, the CDR3 is TGTGCCAGCAGCTTGACAGGGGCCGGAAAAGGACAGACCCAGTACTTC. Protein product: CASSLTGAGKGQTQYF.

This clonotype was recorded at least ten times. The V gene is TRBV28, the J gene TRBJ2-7, with a tentative D call TRBD1 (7 bases). This CDR3 spans 15 amino acids. Trimming took off 5 bases at V and 4 bases at J, with 18 bases between the two ends. Germline CDR1 and CDR2: MDHEN and SYDVKM. The CDR3 DNA sequence: TGTGCCAGCAGTCTAAGCCGGCGGGACAGTTACGAGCAGTACTTC. Amino acids: CASSLSRRDSYEQYF.

J is TRBJ2-3 and V is TRBV12-3 or TRBV12-4; 8 bases line up with TRBD2. The CDR3 is made up of 14 amino acids. After removal of 5 bases from V and 3 bases from J, the junction contained 4 bases not matched to a gene. This chain's CDR3 is CASSPGGQTDTQYF. The CDR3 region has the DNA TGTGCCAGCAGTCCGGGAGGGCAGACAGATACGCAGTATTTT.

This clonotype was detected only a few times. J is TRBJ2-7 and V is TRBV20-1; 14 bases match TRBD2. V shed 1 base, J shed 6 bases, and the junction held 11 bases outside the gene matches. This CDR3 comprises 17 residues. Germline V gives CDR1 DFQATT, CDR2 SNEGSKA (reference sequence). The CDR3, as DNA: TGCAGTGCTAGAGGAGGACTAGCGGGAGGATCCCACCGCGAGCAGTACTTC. Translation: CSARGGLAGGSHREQYF.

V usage is TRBV12-1 and J usage is TRBJ1-1; the table's D call, TRBD1, has no DNA check behind it. TRBV12-1 is noted as a pseudogene. CDR3 length equals 17 residues. CDR3 DNA sequence: TGTGCCAGCAGCTTTGTGGCTGAGGACACCATGAACACTGAAGCTTTCTTT. Protein product: CASSFVAEDTMNTEAFF.

This clonotype came up a few times. The rearrangement uses TRBV29-1 and TRBJ2-2; the match to TRBD2 covers 10 bases. Germline V lookup: CDR1 SQVTM, CDR2 ANQGSEA. After removal of 4 bases from V and 1 base from J, the junction contained 6 bases not matched to a gene. The CDR3 contains 16 residues. CDR3 DNA: TGCAGCGTTGGGTTTATAGCGGGAGGGAACACCGGGGAGCTGTTTTTT. Amino acids: CSVGFIAGGNTGELFF.

This clonotype occurred many times. This sequence joins TRBV20-1 and TRBJ2-4, with 7 positions matching TRBD1. The CDR3 sequence is 13 residues long. The germline V gene encodes CDR1 DFQATT and CDR2 SNEGSKA (reference sequence). V was pared by 5 bases and J by 5 bases, with 6 bases of the junction left unmatched. In DNA, the CDR3 is TGCAGTGCTGTCCGGGACAGCCAAAACATTCAGTACTTC. Amino acids: CSAVRDSQNIQYF.

This clonotype was detected many times. V and J are TRBV29-1 and TRBJ2-1; D possibly corresponds to TRBD1 (5 bases). V lost 6 bases to trimming and J lost 0 bases, with 12 bases between them. The CDR3 extends over 14 amino acids. Germline V CDR1 and CDR2: SQVTM, ANQGSEA. The DNA of the CDR3 is TGCAGCGTAGGATCAGGGATCTCCTACAATGAGCAGTTCTTC. Translated: CSVGSGISYNEQFF.

The chain carries TRBV29-1 and TRBJ2-6; D unclear. The CDR3 loop spans 15 amino acids. V was pared by 4 bases and J by 0 bases, with 10 bases between. Looked up from germline, CDR1 is SQVTM and CDR2 is ANQGSEA. This CDR3 is CSVVQSVSGANVLTF. DNA for the CDR3: TGCAGCGTTGTACAGTCAGTCTCTGGGGCCAACGTCCTGACTTTC.

This clonotype showed up many times. The CDR3 nucleotides are TGCAGCGTTGTGGGGCAGGGGGAGACCCAGTACTTC. Its translation: CSVVGQGETQYF. This chain connects TRBV29-1 to TRBJ2-5; tentative D call: TRBD1 (6 bases). The CDR3 spans 12 residues. Trimming took 4 bases from V and 5 from J, leaving 11 bases between them. Germline V gives CDR1 SQVTM, CDR2 ANQGSEA.

This chain joins TRBV7-9 and TRBJ2-7; D unclear. V was trimmed by 5 bases and J by 1 base, leaving 12 bases between them. Germline loops: CDR1 SEHNR, CDR2 FQNEAQ (reference sequence). This CDR3 spans 14 amino acids. CDR3 amino acids: CASSQGPVSYEQYF. CDR3 in DNA: TGTGCCAGCAGCCAAGGGCCGGTGTCCTACGAGCAGTACTTC.